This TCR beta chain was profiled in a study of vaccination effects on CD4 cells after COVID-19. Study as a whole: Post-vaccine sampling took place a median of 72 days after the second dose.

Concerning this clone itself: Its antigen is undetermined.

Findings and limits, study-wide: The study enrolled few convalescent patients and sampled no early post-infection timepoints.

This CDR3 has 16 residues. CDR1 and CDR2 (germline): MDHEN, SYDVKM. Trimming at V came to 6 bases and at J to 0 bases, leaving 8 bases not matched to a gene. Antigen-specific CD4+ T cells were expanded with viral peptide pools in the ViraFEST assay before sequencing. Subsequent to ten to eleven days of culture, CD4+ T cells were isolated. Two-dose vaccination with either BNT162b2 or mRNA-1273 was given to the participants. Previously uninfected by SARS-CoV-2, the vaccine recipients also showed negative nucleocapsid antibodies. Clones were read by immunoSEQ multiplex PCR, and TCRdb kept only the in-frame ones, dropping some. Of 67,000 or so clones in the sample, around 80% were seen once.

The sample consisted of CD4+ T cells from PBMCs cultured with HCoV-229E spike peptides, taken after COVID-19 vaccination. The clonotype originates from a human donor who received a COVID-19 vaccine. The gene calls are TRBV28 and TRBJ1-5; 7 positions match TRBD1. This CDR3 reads CASRGDRVNSNQPQHF. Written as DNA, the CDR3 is TGTGCCAGCAGGGGAGACAGGGTTAATAGCAATCAGCCCCAGCATTTT.